This T cell receptor beta chain was sequenced in a study of technical replicates of blood from several donors. Profiling relied on immunoSEQ multiplex PCR, and the TCRdb table lists in-frame clones only, not all of them. The sample lists tens of thousands of clones; approximately 98% were seen once. Per the germline V gene, CDR1 is SEHNR and CDR2 is FQNEAQ (reference sequence). The V end lost 0 bases, the J end lost 4 bases, and 6 bases lay between the germline ends. The CDR3 extends over 13 amino acids. This chain joins TRBV7-9 and TRBJ2-5, with D hard to call. Sequenced sample: T cells isolated from PBMCs. The clonotype comes from a human donor in good health. The CDR3 loop reads CASSLAGGETQYF. CDR3 DNA sequence: TGTGCCAGCAGCTTAGCCGGTGGAGAGACCCAGTACTTC. The whole variable domain, filled in from reference TRBV7-9 and TRBJ2-5, reads DTGVSQNPRHKITKRGQNVTFRCDPISEHNRLYWYRQTLGQGPEFLTYFQNEAQLEKSRLLSDRFSAERPKGSFSTLEIQRTEQGDSAMYLCASSLAGGETQYFGPGTRLLVL.